This T cell receptor (beta chain) was obtained from a study of blood T cell repertoires in COVID-19. Study-level background: The study drew acute and convalescent COVID-19 samples from the United States, Italy and Spain. Sample material is recorded as cDNA or gDNA derived from T cells, B-cell-depleted T cells, or PBMCs.

Original processing notes: Quantification of nucleated cells was approximated via reference gene primer amplification. Only in-frame clones appear in the TCRdb table, and some are missing; sequencing was by immunoSEQ multiplex PCR. That table is the source of V, J and clone size, and D and trimming were worked out from the DNA. The sample has more than 45,000 clones, around nine tenths seen once. With 5 bases removed from V and 5 bases from J, the gap between germline ends came to 7 bases. CDR1 is WSHSY, CDR2 SAAADI, per germline. The CDR3 totals 12 residues. The chain links TRBV10-2 to TRBJ2-1; no clear D. Specimen: peripheral blood. The sequence was obtained from a woman aged 60 to 75 with COVID-19, enrolled during active disease. CDR3 region: CASSIQNNEQFF. Written as DNA, the CDR3 is TGCGCCAGCAGTATACAGAACAATGAGCAGTTCTTC.